Listed below are T cell receptor beta chains from one sample, sequenced in a study of T cell responses to AZD1222 COVID-19 vaccine. TCRdb's table, derived via immunoSEQ multiplex PCR, lists solely in-frame clones and lacks some. The table lists about 84,000 clones, around 90% of them singletons. This specimen consisted of peripheral blood, obtained 28 days after the second AZD1222 dose. The receptors were gathered from an adult who received the AZD1222 COVID-19 vaccine. Both conserved end residues are part of each CDR3. Each record gives: V gene, D gene, J gene, clone size, CDR3 DNA, CDR3 protein. The D gene is left open where the match is weak. Clone size appears in some rows only: once, few, many, or a class for an expanded clone.

TRBV25-1	TRBD2	TRBJ2-2	NA	TGTGCCAGCAGTGAGAACCGGGGGGGAACCGGGGAGCTGTTTTTT	CASSENRGGTGELFF
TRBV3-1/TRBV3-2	NA	TRBJ1-2	NA	TGTGCCAGCAGCTTCCAGGGTGGCGGTGGCTACACCTTC	CASSFQGGGGYTF
TRBV7-2	NA	TRBJ1-4	NA	TGTGCCAGCAGCTTAGTTGTGGGAACGAATGAAAAACTGTTTTTT	CASSLVVGTNEKLFF
TRBV11-2	NA	TRBJ2-7	NA	TGTGCCAGCAGCACCGGGCCGACCGAGCAGTACTTC	CASSTGPTEQYF
TRBV14	TRBD1	TRBJ2-1	NA	TGTGCCAGCAGCCAATTTTCAGGGTCAGGGGGATTCGGGAATGAGCAGTTCTTC	CASSQFSGSGGFGNEQFF
TRBV4-3	NA	TRBJ1-3	NA	TGCGCCAGCAGCCAAGATCAACAGTCCTCTGGAAACACCATATATTTT	CASSQDQQSSGNTIYF
TRBV4-3	NA	TRBJ2-4	NA	TGCGCCAGCAGCCAAGATCGGGTCCCGCAGTCAATTCAGTACTTC	CASSQDRVPQSIQYF
TRBV9	NA	TRBJ1-5	NA	TGTGCCAGCGGTTTGCTGGACCAGCCCCAGCATTTT	CASGLLDQPQHF
TRBV7-2	TRBD1	TRBJ2-4	NA	TGTGCCAGCAGCTTACCCCGGGACAGGGTCTCCTTC	CASSLPRDRVSF
TRBV19	TRBD1	TRBJ1-6	NA	TGTGCCAGTAAGGGACAGGGAGGAATCTATAATTCACCCCTCCACTTT	CASKGQGGIYNSPLHF
TRBV6-5	TRBD1	TRBJ1-5	NA	TGTGCCAGCAGTTCGGGGACAGGCCGTAGCAATCAGCCCCAGCATTTT	CASSSGTGRSNQPQHF
TRBV6-5	TRBD1	TRBJ1-4	once	TGTGCCAGCAGGAAGCAGGGGGCAAGTGAAAAACTGTTTTTT	CASRKQGASEKLFF
TRBV4-1	NA	TRBJ2-7	NA	TGCGCCAGCAGCCAAGATAACAGGGCTGGCTCCTACGAGCAGTACTTC	CASSQDNRAGSYEQYF
TRBV28	NA	TRBJ1-2	NA	TGTGCCAGCAGTTTACTCCCGTCACCTGATGGCTACACCTTC	CASSLLPSPDGYTF
TRBV12-1	NA	TRBJ2-7	few	TGTGCCAGCAGCTCGGGCCGGGGAGGCAACTTC	CASSSGRGGNF
TRBV20-1	NA	TRBJ2-3	NA	TGCAGTGCTAGTTCCGGACACGCAGATACGCAGTATTTT	CSASSGHADTQYF
TRBV7-2	NA	TRBJ1-1	NA	TGTGCCAGCAGCCCCCGTAGGGCAGGAAACACTGAAGCTTTCTTT	CASSPRRAGNTEAFF